The clone carrying this T cell receptor beta chain was recorded once. The CDR3 has 16 amino acids. Per germline, CDR1 SGDLS and CDR2 YYNGEE. With 0 bases clipped from V and 2 bases from J, the junction kept 6 bases outside the gene matches. The data originate from a study of technical replicates of blood from several donors. Using immunoSEQ multiplex PCR, the repertoire was profiled, and TCRdb retains in-frame clones only, with some absent. The sample has 80,000 to 85,000 clones; 75% to 90% are singletons. The sequence was obtained from a human donor in good health. The specimen was T cells isolated from PBMCs. The chain uses TRBV9 and TRBJ2-7; 9 positions match TRBD2. CDR3 protein: CASSVEVLAGTYEQYF. DNA of the CDR3: TGTGCCAGCAGCGTAGAAGTCCTAGCGGGGACCTACGAGCAGTACTTC.